This T cell receptor (beta chain) was captured by sequencing in a study of T cells in Graves' hyperthyroidism and ophthalmopathy. It was RNA transcripts that yielded the amplified TCR beta CDR3 regions. In the first-round RT-PCR of the TCR CDR3, the HTBI primer set was used. TCRdb re-derived calls from the multiplex PCR reads in MiXCR, one entry per CDR3 protein. The data show around 620,000 distinct CDR3 sequences, 15% to 20% seen once. V was clipped by 1 base and J by 6 bases, with 20 bases between them. Per germline, CDR1 GTSNPN and CDR2 SVGIG (reference sequence). CDR3 length: 16 amino acids. Those patients with uncontrolled infection, other autoimmune disease, pregnancy or lactation were excluded. Clinical symptoms, serum thyroxine, TRAb, thyroid ultrasound and orbital computed tomography informed diagnoses.

The sample consisted of blood. V usage is TRBV30 and J usage is TRBJ2-3; perhaps TRBD1 as D (6 bases). The origin of this receptor is a woman aged 25 to 39 with Graves' hyperthyroidism. The CDR3 DNA is TGTGCCTGGAGTGCTCCAGGGGTCCGAGTTGGCGATACGCAGTATTTT. It encodes CAWSAPGVRVGDTQYF.